This TCR beta chain stems from a study of blood T cell repertoires in COVID-19. Study at large: Both acute and convalescent COVID-19 samples were obtained from the United States, Italy and Spain.

Sequenced by immunoSEQ multiplex PCR; TCRdb stores in-frame clones only, minus some. In the table there are 200,000 to 250,000 clones, more than 80% of which are singletons. Trimming removed 3 bases from V and 10 bases from J; junction bases left unmatched: 6. This CDR3 region has 13 residues. The chain is built from TRBV12-3 or TRBV12-4 and TRBJ2-3; 8 bases are a match to TRBD1. This receptor was taken from an elderly woman with COVID-19, enrolled during active disease. Specimen: peripheral blood. This CDR3 reads CASSFSGQGSQYF. The CDR3, as DNA: TGTGCCAGCAGTTTCAGCGGACAGGGCTCGCAGTATTTT.